These 31 T cell receptor beta chains were all obtained from the same sample, sequenced in a study of blood T cell repertoires in COVID-19. The table came from immunoSEQ multiplex PCR; TCRdb's copy has only in-frame clones and leaves some out. Here the sample spans fewer than 400,000 clones, around 85% being singletons. Source material: peripheral blood. These receptors all stem from a woman aged 18 to 35 with acute or convalescent COVID-19.

V is TRBV10-3 and J is TRBJ1-2, with D unresolved. Germline V gene sequence: CDR1 ENHRY, CDR2 SYGVKD. The germline V and J ends were trimmed by 8 bases and 5 bases, with 15 bases remaining between them. CDR3 size: 13 residues. The DNA of the CDR3 is TGTGCCATCCGGCCCGGGGAACGTTATGGCTACACCTTC. It specifies CAIRPGERYGYTF.

This clone was recorded a few times. CDR3 protein: CASKGGSTEAFF. Here the CDR3 DNA reads TGTGCCAGCAAAGGGGGTAGCACTGAAGCTTTCTTT. The V call is TRBV6-5, the J call TRBJ1-1; tentatively, D is TRBD1 (6 bases). CDR3 length: 12 residues. CDR1 is MNHEY, CDR2 SVGAGI, per germline. V was shortened by 7 bases and J by 4 bases, with 10 bases between the two germline ends.

The gene calls are TRBV10-2 and TRBJ2-7, with 9 bases matching TRBD2. V was pared by 11 bases and J by 3 bases, with 8 bases of the junction left unmatched. The CDR3 has 13 residues. Germline loops: CDR1 WSHSY, CDR2 SAAADI. The CDR3 reads CAGAKRGDYEQYF. The CDR3 region has the DNA TGCGCCGGAGCCAAGCGGGGGGACTACGAGCAGTACTTC.

The chain recombines TRBV9 with TRBJ2-3; 7 bases fit TRBD2. This CDR3 comprises 16 residues. The V segment lost 3 bases and the J segment 1 base; nucleotides outside the gene matches: 8. Germline V gene lookup returns CDR1 SGDLS and CDR2 YYNGEE. This CDR3 is CASSALGGDRTDTQYF. The CDR3 bases are TGTGCCAGCAGCGCACTTGGGGGGGATCGCACAGATACGCAGTATTTT.

As regards this clone: The sample contains more than one DNA sequence encoding this CDR3. The rearrangement uses TRBV28 and TRBJ1-5; D ambiguous. CDR1 is MDHEN, CDR2 SYDVKM, per germline. The ends were cut back, 2 bases at V and 3 bases at J, with 11 bases in the middle. This CDR3 region has 15 residues. CDR3 loop: CASSLRRELNQPQHF. The CDR3 DNA follows: TGTGCCAGCAGTTTACGGAGGGAGCTCAATCAGCCCCAGCATTTT.

The chain employs TRBV11-3 and TRBJ1-3; D possibly corresponds to TRBD1 (5 bases). Germline loops: CDR1 SGHNT, CDR2 YENEEA. This CDR3 spans 14 amino acids. Trimming removed 2 bases at V and 7 bases at J, with 12 bases between. The CDR3 protein is CASSLQRDANTIYF. In DNA, the CDR3 is TGTGCCAGCAGCTTACAGCGGGACGCTAACACCATATATTTT.

This clone showed up just a few times. This sample also contains other DNA sequences that code for the same CDR3. This CDR3 reads CAISESTGSGNTIYF. In nucleotides, the CDR3 is TGTGCCATCAGTGAGTCGACAGGGTCTGGAAACACCATATATTTT. V and J are TRBV10-3 and TRBJ1-3; 7 bases are shared with TRBD1. J gave up 1 base and V 0 bases, and 0 bases lay outside the gene matches. Germline-derived CDR1 and CDR2 are ENHRY and SYGVKD. The CDR3 is 15 residues long.

The chain couples TRBV11-2 to TRBJ2-2; D may be TRBD1 (6 bases). This CDR3 is 17 amino acids long. Per the germline V gene, CDR1 is SGHAT and CDR2 is FQNNGV. V lost 1 base to trimming and J lost 4 bases, with 16 bases between them. The CDR3 sequence is CASSLATGVRGTGELFF. DNA for the CDR3: TGTGCCAGCAGCTTAGCGACAGGAGTTCGGGGCACCGGGGAGCTGTTTTTT.

V and J are TRBV7-9 and TRBJ2-7; the D is unclear. The CDR3 runs 11 residues. The germline V gene has CDR1 SEHNR and CDR2 FQNEAQ (reference sequence). V gave up 5 bases and J gave up 7 bases, with 9 bases separating them. CDR3 amino acids: CASSQMEEQYF. Written as DNA, the CDR3 is TGTGCCAGCAGCCAGATGGAGGAGCAGTACTTC.

The chain joins TRBV12-3 or TRBV12-4 to TRBJ2-1, with D possibly TRBD1 on 6 matching bases. The CDR3 extends over 12 amino acids. The V end was cut by 6 bases, the J end by 7 bases, with 10 bases between. CDR3 protein: CASSPDRNEQFF. CDR3 in DNA: TGTGCCAGCAGCCCAGACAGGAATGAGCAGTTCTTC.

The V gene is TRBV30, the J gene TRBJ2-2; possibly TRBD1 for D (5 bases). The ends were cut back, 2 bases at V and 6 bases at J, with 13 bases in the middle. There are 14 residues in the CDR3. From germline, CDR1 is GTSNPN and CDR2 SVGIG (reference sequence). This CDR3 reads CAWSPLKGSGELFF. Here the CDR3 DNA reads TGTGCCTGGAGTCCCCTTAAGGGGTCCGGGGAGCTGTTTTTT. Supplemented by reference TRBV30 and TRBJ2-2, the full variable domain reads SQTIHQWPATLVQPVGSPLSLECTVEGTSNPNLYWYRQAAGRGLQLLFYSVGIGQISSEVPQNLSASRPQDRQFILSSKKLLLSDSGFYLCAWSPLKGSGELFFGEGSRLTVL.

The sample holds one count of this clone. J is TRBJ2-5 and V is TRBV24-1; TRBD2 agrees at 9 bases. CDR1 and CDR2 from the germline V gene are KGHDR and SFDVKD. The CDR3 extends over 16 amino acids. V shed 3 bases, J shed 0 bases, and the junction held 4 bases outside the gene matches. DNA for the CDR3: TGTGCCACCAGTGATGGAAGCGGGAGGTACCAAGAGACCCAGTACTTC. It translates to CATSDGSGRYQETQYF.

The V gene is TRBV6-1, the J gene TRBJ2-2, with D possibly TRBD1 on 6 matching bases. The V gene lost 2 bases and the J gene lost 2 bases, with 12 bases spanning the gap. From germline, CDR1 is MNHNS and CDR2 SASEGT. This CDR3 is built from 16 residues. The CDR3 nucleotides are TGTGCCAGCAGTGAAAATACAGGGTCTAACACCGGGGAGCTGTTTTTT. Residues: CASSENTGSNTGELFF.

V usage is TRBV6-2 or TRBV6-3 and J usage is TRBJ2-7, with D possibly being TRBD2 (5 bases). The length of the CDR3 is 13 residues. Germline V gene lookup returns CDR1 MNHEY and CDR2 SVGEGT. V lost 4 bases, J lost 5 bases, and 12 bases lay in between. Here the CDR3 DNA reads TGTGCCAGCAGTTTACGGGATCTCGACGAGCAGTACTTC. As protein: CASSLRDLDEQYF.

The chain employs TRBV6-1 and TRBJ2-7; 10 positions agree with TRBD1. J was trimmed by 5 bases and V by 0 bases; bases with no gene match: 7. The germline V gene has CDR1 MNHNS and CDR2 SASEGT. The CDR3 consists of 16 residues. CDR3 DNA sequence: TGTGCCAGCAGTGAAGCTACGGGACAGGGGAAGGACGAGCAGTACTTC. It specifies CASSEATGQGKDEQYF.

The J gene is TRBJ1-1, the V gene TRBV3-1 (or the pseudogene TRBV3-2), with D unresolved. This CDR3 is built from 12 residues. In germline, CDR1 is LGHDT, CDR2 YNNKEL (reference sequence). V was clipped by 1 base and J by 9 bases, with 9 bases between them. For the CDR3, the DNA is TGTGCCAGCAGCCAAGGCGGTTTTCAAGCTTTCTTT. The encoded protein is CASSQGGFQAFF.

V is TRBV2 and J is TRBJ2-1, with a weak D call TRBD1 (7 bases). Between the trimmed V and J ends, which lost 7 bases and 6 bases, there was a span of 13 bases. Germline CDR1 reads SNHLY; CDR2 reads FYNNEI. This CDR3 spans 13 amino acids. The CDR3 reads CASMQGGSNEQFF. The CDR3 coding sequence is TGTGCCAGCATGCAGGGGGGCTCCAATGAGCAGTTCTTC. Supplemented by reference TRBV2 and TRBJ2-1, the full variable domain reads EPEVTQTPSHQVTQMGQEVILRCVPISNHLYFYWYRQILGQKVEFLVSFYNNEISEKSEIFDDQFSVERPDGSNFTLKIRSTKLEDSAMYFCASMQGGSNEQFFGPGTRLTVL.

V gene TRBV6-5 combines with J gene TRBJ2-1, with 7 bases identical to TRBD1. Germline CDR1 reads MNHEY; CDR2 reads SVGAGI. This CDR3 spans 13 amino acids. With V trimmed by 2 bases and J by 7 bases, 2 bases remained unmatched. The CDR3 nucleotides read TGTGCCAGCAGTTACCCGGACAGGAATGAGCAGTTCTTC. Protein product: CASSYPDRNEQFF.

The chain recombines TRBV29-1 with TRBJ1-2, with D possibly being TRBD1 (6 bases). CDR3 length: 10 amino acids. Trimming left V 4 bases short and J 8 bases short, with 8 bases between. From germline, CDR1 is SQVTM and CDR2 ANQGSEA. CDR3 in amino acids: CSVGTEGYTF. As DNA, the CDR3 is TGCAGCGTTGGGACAGAAGGCTACACCTTC.

The J gene is TRBJ1-6, the V gene TRBV6-5; maybe TRBD1 (6 bases). The CDR3 is 15 amino acids. Germline V gene sequence: CDR1 MNHEY, CDR2 SVGAGI. The V end was cut by 6 bases, the J end by 2 bases, with 11 bases between. CDR3 loop: CASSHGDTYNSPLHF. Written as DNA, the CDR3 is TGTGCCAGCAGCCACGGGGACACCTATAATTCACCCCTCCACTTT.

V is TRBV9 and J is TRBJ1-2; D is unresolved. V lost 3 bases and J lost 0, with 12 bases in between. CDR3 size: 15 residues. In germline, CDR1 is SGDLS, CDR2 YYNGEE. The DNA of the CDR3 is TGTGCCAGCAGCGGTGACATCAACCCTAACTATGGCTACACCTTC. Translated: CASSGDINPNYGYTF.

This chain uses TRBV19 with TRBJ1-4; TRBD1 aligns across 12 bases. The CDR3 sequence is 16 residues long. V shed 8 bases, J shed 0 bases, and the junction held 4 bases outside the gene matches. CDR1 is LNHDA, CDR2 SQIVND, per germline (reference sequence). The CDR3 here is CASGDRGPTTNEKLFF. CDR3 DNA: TGTGCCAGTGGGGACAGGGGGCCTACAACTAATGAAAAACTGTTTTTT.

This clone has more than one count but fewer than ten. This chain uses TRBV25-1 with TRBJ1-2, with 7 positions matching TRBD1. This CDR3 has 12 amino acids. Germline assignment: CDR1 MGHDK and CDR2 SYGVNS. J gave up 8 bases and V 7 bases, and 7 bases lay outside the gene matches. CDR3: CASTRGIHGYTF. The DNA of the CDR3 is TGTGCCAGCACCAGGGGGATTCACGGCTACACCTTC.

The J gene is TRBJ2-3, the V gene TRBV12-3 or TRBV12-4, with TRBD1 as a possible D gene (6 bases). CDR3 length: 12 residues. V was pared by 6 bases and J by 11 bases, with 15 bases between. Here the CDR3 reads CASRISGVVQYF. The CDR3 DNA reads as TGTGCCAGCAGAATATCAGGGGTGGTGCAGTATTTT.

V is TRBV28 and J is TRBJ1-2, with 9 positions matching TRBD1. Looked up from germline, CDR1 is MDHEN and CDR2 is SYDVKM. This CDR3 comprises 13 residues. Trimming cost V 6 bases and J 7 bases; bases outside gene matches: 6. CDR3 residues: CASRRQGVLGYTF. CDR3 bases: TGTGCCAGCAGAAGACAGGGGGTGCTTGGCTACACCTTC.

In its sample, this clone was seen once. The CDR3 nucleotides read TGCGCCAGCAGCTTGGTCGCTAGCGGGGGGACGACCTACGAGCAGTACTTC. Protein sequence: CASSLVASGGTTYEQYF. This chain connects TRBV5-1 to TRBJ2-7; 11 nucleotides align to TRBD2. The CDR3 is 17 amino acids. With 0 bases clipped from V and 2 bases from J, the junction kept 7 bases outside the gene matches. Germline lookup yields CDR1 SGHRS and CDR2 YFSETQ.

The gene calls are TRBV19 and TRBJ1-3; D is perhaps TRBD1 (6 bases). Germline CDR1 LNHDA, CDR2 SQIVND (reference sequence). The CDR3 runs 13 residues. Trimming stripped 10 bases from V and 0 bases from J, with 10 bases between. CDR3 protein: CATDSNSGNTIYF. The CDR3 DNA reads TGTGCCACGGACAGTAACTCTGGAAACACCATATATTTT.

The chain couples TRBV6-5 to TRBJ2-1, with a tentative D call TRBD2 (6 bases). The germline gives CDR1 MNHEY, CDR2 SVGAGI. The CDR3 has 15 residues. Trimming removed 6 bases at V and 8 bases at J, with 20 bases between. CDR3 loop: CASSWAGTRGHEQFF. Here the CDR3 DNA reads TGTGCCAGCAGCTGGGCCGGGACTCGAGGGCATGAGCAGTTCTTC.

This chain connects TRBV2 to TRBJ1-4, with 8 bases that match TRBD1. The CDR3 spans 15 residues. The germline CDR1 and CDR2 sequences are SNHLY and FYNNEI. The trim removed 5 bases at V and 3 bases at J, leaving 5 bases unmatched. The DNA of the CDR3 is TGTGCCAGCAGTCCCGACAGGGGTTCTAATGAAAAACTGTTTTTT. It is translated as CASSPDRGSNEKLFF.

The CDR3 sequence is CASSLPSDRGYTDTQYF. The CDR3 DNA sequence: TGTGCCAGCAGCTTACCGTCGGACAGGGGGTACACAGATACGCAGTATTTT. This chain uses TRBV7-9 with TRBJ2-3, with 10 bases that match TRBD1. This CDR3 is built from 17 residues. Germline loops: CDR1 SEHNR, CDR2 FQNEAQ (reference sequence). Germline trimming cut 2 bases from V and 2 bases from J; bases unmatched to any gene: 7.

This clone is termed large. The chain's CDR3 is CAMLRDRGTDTQYF. In DNA form, the CDR3 reads TGTGCCATGCTGCGGGACAGGGGCACAGATACGCAGTATTTT. The chain joins TRBV7-7 to TRBJ2-3, with 9 nucleotides matching TRBD1. The V gene's germline CDR1 is SSHAT and CDR2 FNYEAQ (reference sequence). The V segment lost 10 bases and the J segment 1 base; nucleotides outside the gene matches: 6. CDR3 length: 14 amino acids.